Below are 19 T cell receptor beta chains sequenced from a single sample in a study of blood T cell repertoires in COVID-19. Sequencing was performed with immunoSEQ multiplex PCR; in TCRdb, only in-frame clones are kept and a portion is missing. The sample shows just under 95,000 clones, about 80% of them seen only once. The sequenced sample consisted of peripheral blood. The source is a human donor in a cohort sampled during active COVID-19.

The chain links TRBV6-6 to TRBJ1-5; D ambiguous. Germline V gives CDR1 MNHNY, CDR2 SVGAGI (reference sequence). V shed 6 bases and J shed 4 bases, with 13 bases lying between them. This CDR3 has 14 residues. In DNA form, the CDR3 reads TGTGCCAGCAGCCTAACTGGAGGGAATCAGCCCCAGCATTTT. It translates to CASSLTGGNQPQHF.

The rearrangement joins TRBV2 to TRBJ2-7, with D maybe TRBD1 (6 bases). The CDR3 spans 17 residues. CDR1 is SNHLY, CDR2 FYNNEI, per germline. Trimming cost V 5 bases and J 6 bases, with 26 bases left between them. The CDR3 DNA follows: TGTGCCAGCAGTTCCCCTGGCATGAGGACAGCAAATGGCGAGCAGTACTTC. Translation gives CASSSPGMRTANGEQYF.

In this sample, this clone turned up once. Here the CDR3 reads CASTVGPFYGYTF. For the CDR3, the DNA is TGTGCCAGCACCGTGGGGCCTTTCTATGGCTACACCTTC. The gene calls are TRBV2 and TRBJ1-2, with a tentative D call TRBD1 (5 bases). V lost 7 bases to trimming and J lost 4 bases, with 13 bases between them. The CDR3 consists of 13 residues. CDR1 and CDR2 (germline): SNHLY, FYNNEI.

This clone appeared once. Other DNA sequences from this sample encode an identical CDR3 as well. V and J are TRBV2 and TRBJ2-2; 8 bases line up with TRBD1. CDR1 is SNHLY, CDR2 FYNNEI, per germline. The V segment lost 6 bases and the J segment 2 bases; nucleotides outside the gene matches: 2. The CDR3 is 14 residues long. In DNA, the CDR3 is TGTGCCAGCAGAGACAGGGGTAACACCGGGGAGCTGTTTTTT. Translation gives CASRDRGNTGELFF.

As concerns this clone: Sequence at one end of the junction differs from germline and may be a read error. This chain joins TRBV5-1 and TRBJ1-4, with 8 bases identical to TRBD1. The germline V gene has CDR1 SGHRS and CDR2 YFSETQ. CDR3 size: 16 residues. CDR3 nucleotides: TGCGCCAGCAGCGCCACGTCCGGGACAGGTAATGAAAAGCTGTTTTTT. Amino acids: CASSATSGTGNEKLFF.

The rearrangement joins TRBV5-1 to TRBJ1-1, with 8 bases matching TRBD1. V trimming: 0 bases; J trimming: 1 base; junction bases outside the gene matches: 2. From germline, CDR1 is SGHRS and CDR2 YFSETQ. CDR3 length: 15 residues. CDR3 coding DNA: TGCGCCAGCAGCTTGGGAGGGACAGGGAACACTGAAGCTTTCTTT. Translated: CASSLGGTGNTEAFF. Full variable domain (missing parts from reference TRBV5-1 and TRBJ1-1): KAGVTQTPRYLIKTRGQQVTLSCSPISGHRSVSWYQQTPGQGLQFLFEYFSETQRNKGNFPGRFSGRQFSNSRSEMNVSTLELGDSALYLCASSLGGTGNTEAFFGQGTRLTVV.

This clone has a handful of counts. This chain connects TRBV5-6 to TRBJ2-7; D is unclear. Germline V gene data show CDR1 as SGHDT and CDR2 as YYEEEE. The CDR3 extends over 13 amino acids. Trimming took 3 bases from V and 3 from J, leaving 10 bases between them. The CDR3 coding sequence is TGTGCCAGCAGCTCATACAGTGGCTACGAGCAGTACTTC. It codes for CASSSYSGYEQYF.

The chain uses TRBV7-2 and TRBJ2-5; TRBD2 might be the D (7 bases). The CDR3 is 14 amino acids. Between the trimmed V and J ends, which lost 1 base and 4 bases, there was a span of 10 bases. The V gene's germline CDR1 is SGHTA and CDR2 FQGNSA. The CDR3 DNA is TGTGCCAGCAGCTTAGTACGGGGGGCAGAGACCCAGTACTTC. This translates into CASSLVRGAETQYF.

CDR3 DNA: TGTGCCAGCAGTGTGGTAGCGGGCTCCTACGAGCAGTACTTC. This sequence encodes CASSVVAGSYEQYF. This chain joins TRBV2 and TRBJ2-7; 7 bases match TRBD2. V was clipped by 4 bases and J by 0 bases; unmatched bases: 3. This CDR3 has 14 amino acids. Germline V gene lookup returns CDR1 SNHLY and CDR2 FYNNEI.

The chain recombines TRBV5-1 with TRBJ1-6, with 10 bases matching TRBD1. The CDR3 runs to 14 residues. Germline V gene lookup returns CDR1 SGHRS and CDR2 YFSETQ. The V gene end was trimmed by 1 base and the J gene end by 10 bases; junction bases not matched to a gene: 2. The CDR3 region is CASSLRDRGSPLHF. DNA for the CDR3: TGCGCCAGCAGCTTGAGGGACAGGGGATCACCCCTCCACTTT.

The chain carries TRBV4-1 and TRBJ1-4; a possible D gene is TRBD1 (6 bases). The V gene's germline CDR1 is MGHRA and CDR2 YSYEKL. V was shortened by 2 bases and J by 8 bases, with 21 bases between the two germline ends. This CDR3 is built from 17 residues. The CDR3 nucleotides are TGCGCCAGCAGCCAACCGCGGGGGGCGGGGGCTGGGGAAAAACTGTTTTTT. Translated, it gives CASSQPRGAGAGEKLFF.

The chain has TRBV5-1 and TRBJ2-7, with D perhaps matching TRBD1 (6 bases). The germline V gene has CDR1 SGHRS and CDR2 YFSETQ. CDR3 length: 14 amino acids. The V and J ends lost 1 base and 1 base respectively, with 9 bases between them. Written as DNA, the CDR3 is TGCGCCAGCAGCTTGCCGGACAGTTCCTACGAGCAGTACTTC. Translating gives CASSLPDSSYEQYF.

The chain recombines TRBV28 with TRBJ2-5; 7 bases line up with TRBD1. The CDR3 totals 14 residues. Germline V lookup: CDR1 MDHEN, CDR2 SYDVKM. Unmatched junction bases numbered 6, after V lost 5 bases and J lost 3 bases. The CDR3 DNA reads TGTGCCAGCAGTCCGACGGGACAGAAAGAGACCCAGTACTTC. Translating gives CASSPTGQKETQYF.

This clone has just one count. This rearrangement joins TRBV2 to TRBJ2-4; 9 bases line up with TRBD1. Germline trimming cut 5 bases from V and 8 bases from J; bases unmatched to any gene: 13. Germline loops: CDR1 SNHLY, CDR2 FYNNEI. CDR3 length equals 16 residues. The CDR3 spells CASSSLTGGGRDIQYF. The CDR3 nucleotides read TGTGCCAGCAGTTCTCTCACAGGGGGCGGGAGAGACATTCAGTACTTC.

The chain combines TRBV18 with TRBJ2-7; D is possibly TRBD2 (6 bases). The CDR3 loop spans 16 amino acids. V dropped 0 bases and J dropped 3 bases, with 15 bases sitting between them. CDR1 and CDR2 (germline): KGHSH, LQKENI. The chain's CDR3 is CASSPPTIREVYEQYF. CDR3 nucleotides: TGTGCCAGCTCACCACCGACTATAAGGGAGGTCTACGAGCAGTACTTC.

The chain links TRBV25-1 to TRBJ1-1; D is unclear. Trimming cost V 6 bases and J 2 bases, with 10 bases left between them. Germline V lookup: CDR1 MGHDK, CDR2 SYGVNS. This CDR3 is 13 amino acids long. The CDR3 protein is CASSPWANTEAFF. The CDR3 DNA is TGTGCCAGCAGCCCCTGGGCAAACACTGAAGCTTTCTTT.

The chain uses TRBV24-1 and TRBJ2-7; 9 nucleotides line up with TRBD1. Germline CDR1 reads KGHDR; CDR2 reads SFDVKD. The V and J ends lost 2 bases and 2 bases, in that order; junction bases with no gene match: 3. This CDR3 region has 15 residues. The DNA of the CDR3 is TGTGCCACCAGTGATTCCCGGGACAGGGCCTACGAGCAGTACTTC. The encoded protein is CATSDSRDRAYEQYF.

CDR3 region: CASSSQDSLIGYTF. DNA of the CDR3: TGTGCCAGCTCAAGCCAGGACAGCTTGATCGGCTACACCTTC. The rearrangement uses TRBV18 and TRBJ1-2; possibly TRBD1 for D (6 bases). Germline values: CDR1 KGHSH, CDR2 LQKENI. The CDR3 is made up of 14 amino acids. Trimming took off 5 bases at V and 8 bases at J, with 18 bases between the two ends.

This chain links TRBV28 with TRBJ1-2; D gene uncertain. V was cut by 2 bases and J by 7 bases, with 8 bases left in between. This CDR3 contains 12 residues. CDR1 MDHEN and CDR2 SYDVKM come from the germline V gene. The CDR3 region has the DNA TGTGCCAGCAGTTTAGAGGCTCGTGGCTACACCTTC. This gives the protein CASSLEARGYTF.